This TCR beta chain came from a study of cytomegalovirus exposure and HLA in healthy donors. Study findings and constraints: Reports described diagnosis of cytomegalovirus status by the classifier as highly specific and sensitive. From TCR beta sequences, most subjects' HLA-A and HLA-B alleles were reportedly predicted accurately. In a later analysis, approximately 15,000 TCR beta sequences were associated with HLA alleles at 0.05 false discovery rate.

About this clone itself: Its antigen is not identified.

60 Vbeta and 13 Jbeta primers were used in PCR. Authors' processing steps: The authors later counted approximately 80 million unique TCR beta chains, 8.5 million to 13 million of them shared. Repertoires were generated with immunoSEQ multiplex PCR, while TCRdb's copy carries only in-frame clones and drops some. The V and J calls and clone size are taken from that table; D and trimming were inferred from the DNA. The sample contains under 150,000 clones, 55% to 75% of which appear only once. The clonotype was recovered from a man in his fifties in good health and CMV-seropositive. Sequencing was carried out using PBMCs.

CDR3 coding DNA: TGCAGCGTTGCGCAGGGGCAATCCTACAATGAGCAGTTCTTC. This gives the protein CSVAQGQSYNEQFF. The chain couples TRBV29-1 to TRBJ2-1, with D possibly TRBD1 on 6 matching bases. The CDR3 is 14 amino acids. The V end was cut by 4 bases, the J end by 1 base, with 11 bases between. Looked up from germline, CDR1 is SQVTM and CDR2 is ANQGSEA.